Below are 25 T cell receptor beta chains sequenced from a single sample in a study of blood T cell repertoires in COVID-19. Generated by immunoSEQ multiplex PCR, the TCRdb table keeps only in-frame clones and is missing some. The data show about 90,000 clones, 75% to 90% seen once. Material for sequencing was peripheral blood. The source is a woman aged 65 to 85 with acute or convalescent COVID-19.

This clone was recorded many times. The rearrangement uses TRBV19 and TRBJ1-5, with D perhaps matching TRBD1 (5 bases). Between the trimmed V and J ends, which lost 3 bases and 6 bases, there was a span of 9 bases. Germline V gene data show CDR1 as LNHDA and CDR2 as SQIVND (reference sequence). There are 13 residues in the CDR3. CDR3: CASSMGRSQPQHF. The CDR3 bases are TGTGCCAGTAGTATGGGGCGGAGTCAGCCCCAGCATTTT. Drawing the rest from reference TRBV19 and TRBJ1-5, the complete variable domain is DGGITQSPKYLFRKEGQNVTLSCEQNLNHDAMYWYRQDPGQGLRLIYYSQIVNDFQKGDIAEGYSVSREKKESFPLTVTSAQKNPTAFYLCASSMGRSQPQHFGDGTRLSIL.

This clone was seen more than once but under ten times. The rearrangement links TRBV7-2 to TRBJ1-6, with unresolved D. Trimming stripped 7 bases from V and 2 bases from J, with 12 bases between. The CDR3 is made up of 15 amino acids. Germline V gene data show CDR1 as SGHTA and CDR2 as FQGNSA. The CDR3 protein is CASTPESTYNSPLHF. The CDR3 bases are TGTGCCAGCACCCCCGAGAGCACCTATAATTCACCCCTCCACTTT.

The genes are TRBV6-5 and TRBJ1-2; 11 bases match TRBD1. CDR1 is MNHEY and CDR2 is SVGAGI in the germline V gene. There are 16 residues in the CDR3. The trim removed 4 bases at V and 4 bases at J, leaving 8 bases unmatched. CDR3: CASSSRTGGFSYGYTF. The CDR3 DNA is TGTGCCAGCAGTTCGAGGACAGGGGGCTTTAGCTATGGCTACACCTTC.

The chain has TRBV5-1 and TRBJ1-5; the match to TRBD1 covers 9 bases. The CDR3 totals 15 residues. J was trimmed by 7 bases and V by 2 bases; bases with no gene match: 7. CDR1 and CDR2 from the germline V gene are SGHRS and YFSETQ. DNA for the CDR3: TGCGCCAGCAGCTTAGACGGGACAGGGTTGCAGCCCCAGCATTTT. Protein: CASSLDGTGLQPQHF.

Concerning this clone: Its ends do not fully match the called genes, so a read error is possible. V usage is TRBV19 and J usage is TRBJ1-1; 9 bases are a match to TRBD1. Germline lookup yields CDR1 LNHDA and CDR2 SQIVND (reference sequence). CDR3 length: 14 amino acids. CDR3 region: CASRGGTGNIEAFF. The DNA of the CDR3 is TGTGCCAGTAGAGGGGGGACAGGGAACATTGAAGCTTTCTTT.

V usage is TRBV12-5 and J usage is TRBJ1-1; TRBD1 matches 7 bases. CDR1 is LGHNT, CDR2 FRNRAP, per germline. V was clipped by 1 base and J by 3 bases; unmatched bases: 2. This CDR3 spans 14 amino acids. Written as DNA, the CDR3 is TGTGCTAGTGGTTTGGGGGGACAGCACACTGAAGCTTTCTTT. Protein: CASGLGGQHTEAFF.

The V call is TRBV18, the J call TRBJ2-3; 10 bases agree with TRBD1. The CDR3 loop spans 15 amino acids. The V gene end was trimmed by 6 bases and the J gene end by 2 bases; junction bases not matched to a gene: 5. Germline values: CDR1 KGHSH, CDR2 LQKENI. The DNA of the CDR3 is TGTGCCAGCTCGGCCGGGACAGGGGTCACAGATACGCAGTATTTT. This translates into CASSAGTGVTDTQYF.

The rearrangement joins TRBV19 to TRBJ1-2; D gene uncertain. Germline CDR1 reads LNHDA; CDR2 reads SQIVND (reference sequence). V was shortened by 7 bases and J by 8 bases, with 17 bases between the two germline ends. This CDR3 spans 13 amino acids. The CDR3 spells CASTFSLREGYTF. Written as DNA, the CDR3 is TGTGCCAGTACCTTCAGTCTCCGGGAGGGCTACACCTTC.

Remarks on this clone: Other DNA sequences from this sample encode an identical CDR3 as well. This rearrangement joins TRBV5-1 to TRBJ2-7; D not resolved. V was shortened by 0 bases and J by 2 bases, with 6 bases between the two germline ends. The CDR3 length is 13 residues. The germline CDR1 and CDR2 sequences are SGHRS and YFSETQ. CDR3 sequence: CASSLDRAYEQYF. CDR3 nucleotides: TGCGCCAGCAGCTTGGACCGGGCCTACGAGCAGTACTTC.

A note on this clone: In the same sample, other DNA sequences code for this CDR3. The J gene is TRBJ2-1, the V gene TRBV6-5, with D possibly TRBD2 on 6 matching bases. Per the germline V gene, CDR1 is MNHEY and CDR2 is SVGAGI. The V end lost 3 bases, the J end lost 1 base, and 10 bases lay between the germline ends. The CDR3 covers 15 residues. The CDR3 sequence: CASSYSGGSYNEQFF. CDR3 DNA: TGTGCCAGCAGTTATAGCGGAGGGTCCTACAATGAGCAGTTCTTC.

The sample holds a few counts of this clone. The J gene is TRBJ2-5, the V gene TRBV7-2, with a weak D call TRBD1 (5 bases). Trimming stripped 2 bases from V and 7 bases from J, with 14 bases between. Germline V CDR1 and CDR2: SGHTA, FQGNSA. The CDR3 is made up of 14 amino acids. The CDR3 DNA reads TGTGCCAGCAGCTTAAGTAGGGGTGGCACGACCCAGTACTTC. This gives the protein CASSLSRGGTTQYF. Variable domain in full (rest from reference TRBV7-2 and TRBJ2-5): GAGVSQSPSNKVTEKGKDVELRCDPISGHTALYWYRQSLGQGLEFLIYFQGNSAPDKSGLPSDRFSAERTGGSVSTLTIQRTQQEDSAVYLCASSLSRGGTTQYFGPGTRLLVL.

V usage is TRBV6-5 and J usage is TRBJ1-4; a possible D gene is TRBD1 (6 bases). The germline V and J ends were trimmed by 6 bases and 5 bases, with 13 bases remaining between them. Germline loops: CDR1 MNHEY, CDR2 SVGAGI. The CDR3 sequence is 14 residues long. CDR3 in DNA: TGTGCCAGCAGAGTCCGCAGGGGAAATGAAAAACTGTTTTTT. Translation gives CASRVRRGNEKLFF.

CDR3 nucleotide sequence: TGTGCCAGCAGCCAAGCCCCGGGAACTAACTATGGCTACACCTTC. Its protein is CASSQAPGTNYGYTF. This chain connects TRBV5-5 to TRBJ1-2; D unclear. The V end was cut by 4 bases, the J end by 0 bases, with 13 bases between. The germline V gene has CDR1 SGHKS and CDR2 YYEKEE (reference sequence). CDR3 size: 15 residues. Complete variable domain (other parts from reference TRBV5-5 and TRBJ1-2): DAGVTQSPTHLIKTRGQQVTLRCSPISGHKSVSWYQQVLGQGPQFIFQYYEKEERGRGNFPDRFSARQFPNYSSELNVNALLLGDSALYLCASSQAPGTNYGYTFGSGTRLTVV.

The chain recombines TRBV20-1 with TRBJ2-5; D may be TRBD2 (5 bases). This CDR3 region has 11 residues. Trimming removed 3 bases from V and 5 bases from J, with 7 bases in between. The germline V gene encodes CDR1 DFQATT and CDR2 SNEGSKA (reference sequence). Written as DNA, the CDR3 is TGCAGTGCTAGGCAGCGGGAGACCCAGTACTTC. Translated: CSARQRETQYF.

The chain links TRBV3-1 (or the pseudogene TRBV3-2) to TRBJ1-2; D gene ambiguous. V lost 0 bases, J lost 3 bases, and 11 bases lay in between. This CDR3 region has 15 residues. Per germline, CDR1 LGHDT and CDR2 YNNKEL (reference sequence). The CDR3 loop is CASSQDPGFYYGYTF. The CDR3 nucleotides are TGTGCCAGCAGCCAAGATCCGGGGTTCTACTATGGCTACACCTTC.

This clone was seen more than once but under ten times. The V call is TRBV7-9, the J call TRBJ2-2; D not resolved. V lost 1 base and J 8 bases, leaving 8 bases between the germline ends. CDR1 is SEHNR and CDR2 is FQNEAQ in the germline V gene (reference sequence). The CDR3 covers 13 residues. CDR3 in DNA: TGTGCCAGCAGCTTAGTGGAGAGTGGGGAGCTGTTTTTT. It yields the protein CASSLVESGELFF.

The chain joins TRBV2 to TRBJ2-2, with D uncertain. Germline loops: CDR1 SNHLY, CDR2 FYNNEI. The V end was cut by 3 bases, the J end by 0 bases, with 8 bases between. This CDR3 spans 15 amino acids. The CDR3 region has the DNA TGTGCCAGCAGTGACCTCGGAGCGAACACCGGGGAGCTGTTTTTT. This encodes CASSDLGANTGELFF.

The genes are TRBV6-2 or TRBV6-3 and TRBJ2-2; D ambiguous. Trimming removed 0 bases at V and 0 bases at J, with 2 bases between. CDR3 length: 14 residues. Per germline, CDR1 MNHEY and CDR2 SVGEGT. CDR3 nucleotide sequence: TGTGCCAGCAGTTACTCCTCGAACACCGGGGAGCTGTTTTTT. It translates to CASSYSSNTGELFF.

The rearrangement joins TRBV5-1 to TRBJ2-1, with 10 nucleotides matching TRBD2. Germline V gene lookup returns CDR1 SGHRS and CDR2 YFSETQ. The CDR3 contains 15 residues. V dropped 5 bases and J dropped 2; count of bases not matched to a gene: 4. CDR3 sequence reads: CASRPGLAPYNEQFF. The CDR3 DNA follows: TGCGCCAGCAGACCGGGACTAGCGCCCTACAATGAGCAGTTCTTC.

The chain is built from TRBV25-1 and TRBJ2-1; TRBD2 aligns across 7 bases. The CDR3 extends over 16 amino acids. Germline CDR1 and CDR2: MGHDK and SYGVNS. The ends lost 1 base at V and 4 bases at J; junction bases unmatched: 7. The CDR3, as DNA: TGTGCCAGCAGTGAATTTGAGCGGGGAGATTACAATGAGCAGTTCTTC. This translates into CASSEFERGDYNEQFF.

The chain links TRBV5-6 to TRBJ1-1; D perhaps matches TRBD1 (5 bases). Trimming pared 1 base from V and 10 bases from J, leaving 14 bases between. This CDR3 has 13 residues. Germline CDR1 and CDR2: SGHDT and YYEEEE. CDR3 nucleotide sequence: TGTGCCAGCAGCTTGATCAGGGTGGTTGGAGCTTTCTTT. Its translation is CASSLIRVVGAFF.

J is TRBJ1-6 and V is TRBV2, with D hard to call. This CDR3 is built from 16 residues. The ends were cut back, 4 bases at V and 1 base at J, with 11 bases in the middle. Germline V gene lookup returns CDR1 SNHLY and CDR2 FYNNEI. The CDR3 reads CASSGGSGSYNSPLHF. CDR3 DNA sequence: TGTGCCAGCAGTGGTGGTTCGGGGTCCTATAATTCACCCCTCCACTTT.

The rearrangement joins TRBV6-5 to TRBJ1-1, with D unclear. Per germline, CDR1 MNHEY and CDR2 SVGAGI. Between the trimmed V and J ends, which lost 6 bases and 8 bases, there was a span of 13 bases. The CDR3 totals 12 residues. This chain's CDR3 is CASSRLGREAFF. CDR3 coding DNA: TGTGCCAGCAGCCGACTTGGTAGAGAAGCTTTCTTT.

This chain connects TRBV10-3 to TRBJ1-2; D is unresolved. The CDR3 contains 14 residues. The V end was cut by 4 bases, the J end by 0 bases, with 9 bases between. Germline V gives CDR1 ENHRY, CDR2 SYGVKD. As DNA, the CDR3 is TGTGCCATCAGTGCTAGAGGTCCTAACTATGGCTACACCTTC. It codes for CAISARGPNYGYTF.

The chain links TRBV28 to TRBJ2-5; TRBD1 is a possible D gene (7 bases). V lost 3 bases, J lost 5 bases, and 22 bases lay in between. CDR3 length: 17 amino acids. CDR1 and CDR2 from the germline V gene are MDHEN and SYDVKM. CDR3 residues: CASSFSVGDSGSETQYF. CDR3 DNA: TGTGCCAGCAGTTTTTCGGTGGGGGACAGCGGGTCGGAGACCCAGTACTTC.